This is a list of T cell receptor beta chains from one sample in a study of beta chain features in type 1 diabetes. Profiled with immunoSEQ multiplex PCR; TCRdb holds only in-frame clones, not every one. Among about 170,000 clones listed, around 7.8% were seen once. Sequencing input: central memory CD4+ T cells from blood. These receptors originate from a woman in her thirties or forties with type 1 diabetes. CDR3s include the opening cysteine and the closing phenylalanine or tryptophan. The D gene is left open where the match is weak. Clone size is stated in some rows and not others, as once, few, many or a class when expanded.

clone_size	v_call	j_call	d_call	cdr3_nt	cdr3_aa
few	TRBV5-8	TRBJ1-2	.	TGTGCCAGCAGCCCGTTGGCAGGGAACTATGGCTACACCTTC	CASSPLAGNYGYTF
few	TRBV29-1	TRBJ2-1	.	TGCAGCGTTGAAACGGGTTGGAATGAGCAGTTCTTC	CSVETGWNEQFF
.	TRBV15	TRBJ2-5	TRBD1	TGTGCCACCAGCAGAGACAGGGGGCAAGAGACCCAGTACTTC	CATSRDRGQETQYF
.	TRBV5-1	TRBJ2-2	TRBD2	TGCGCCAGCAGCGATCTAGCGGGGTCGGCCGGGGAGCTGTTTTTT	CASSDLAGSAGELFF
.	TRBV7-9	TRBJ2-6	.	TGTGCCAGCAGCCGTACCCGAGGGGGCTCTGGGGCCAACGTCCTGACTTTC	CASSRTRGGSGANVLTF
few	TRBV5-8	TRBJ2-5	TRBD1	TGTGCCAGCAGCTTGGTACAGGGGGTCGAGACCCAGTACTTC	CASSLVQGVETQYF
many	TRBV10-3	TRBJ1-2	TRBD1	TGTGCCATCAGCCCGGGACAGGGGCCTGGCTACACCTTC	CAISPGQGPGYTF
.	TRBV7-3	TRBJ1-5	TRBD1	TGTGCCAGCAGCTTGGGACAGGGTCAGCCCCAGCATTTT	CASSLGQGQPQHF
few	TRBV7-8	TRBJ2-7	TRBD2	TGTGCCAGCAGCCCAACTAGCGGGGAAAACTACGAGCAGTACTTC	CASSPTSGENYEQYF
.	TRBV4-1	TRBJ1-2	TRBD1	TGCGCCAGCAGCCAAGGTCCGGGACAGGGATACTATGGCTACACCTTC	CASSQGPGQGYYGYTF
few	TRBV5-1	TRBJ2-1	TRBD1	TGCGCCAGCAGCTCCACAGGGGGGACGGGGAATGAGCAGTTCTTC	CASSSTGGTGNEQFF
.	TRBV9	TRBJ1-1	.	TGTGCCAGCAGCGTATTTGACTTGAACACTGAAGCTTTCTTT	CASSVFDLNTEAFF
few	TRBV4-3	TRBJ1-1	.	TGCGCCAGCAGCCAAGAGGGAAGGGGAACTGAAGCTTTCTTT	CASSQEGRGTEAFF
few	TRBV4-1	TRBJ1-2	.	TGCGCCAGCAGCCAACCCAGGGGCGAGAGTGGCTACACCTTC	CASSQPRGESGYTF
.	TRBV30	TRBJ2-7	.	TGTGCCTGGAGCAGGGCGGGACGGGGCTACGAGCAGTACTTC	CAWSRAGRGYEQYF
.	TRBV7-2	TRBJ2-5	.	TGTGCCAGCAGCTTAAACGGGGGAAGGATGGAGACCCAGTACTTC	CASSLNGGRMETQYF
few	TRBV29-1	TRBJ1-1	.	TGCAGCGTTGAAGGCGGCGGGGGGTACACTGAAGCTTTCTTT	CSVEGGGGYTEAFF
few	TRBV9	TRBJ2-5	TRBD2	TGTGCCAGCAGCGTAGACGGACTAGCGGGGAGCGACCAAGAGACCCAGTACTTC	CASSVDGLAGSDQETQYF
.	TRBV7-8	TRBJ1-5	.	TGTGCCAGCAGCTTAGAAGGGGCTCAGCCCCAGCATTTT	CASSLEGAQPQHF
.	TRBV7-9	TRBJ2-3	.	TGTGCCAGCAGCTTAGCCGGGTCAGATACGCAGTATTTT	CASSLAGSDTQYF
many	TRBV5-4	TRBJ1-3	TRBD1	TGTGCCAGCAGCACAGAGCGACAGGGGACTTCTGGAAACACCATATATTTT	CASSTERQGTSGNTIYF
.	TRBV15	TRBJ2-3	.	TGTGCCACCAGCAGAGAAGTGGGGGCACAGGATACGCAGTATTTT	CATSREVGAQDTQYF
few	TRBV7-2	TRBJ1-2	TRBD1	TGTGCCAGCAGCTTAGAGTGGACAGGATCCTATGGCTACACCTTC	CASSLEWTGSYGYTF
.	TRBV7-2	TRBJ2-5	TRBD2	TGTGCCAGCAGCTCCACAGGAGCGGGGATTCAAGAGACCCAGTACTTC	CASSSTGAGIQETQYF
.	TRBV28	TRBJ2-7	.	TGTGCCAGCAAGGAGACTAGTGCCGACGAGCAGTACTTC	CASKETSADEQYF
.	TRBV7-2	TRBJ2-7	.	TGTGCCAGCAGCTTAGGTGTGGGCTACGAGCAGTACTTC	CASSLGVGYEQYF
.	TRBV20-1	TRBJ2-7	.	TGCAGTGCTAGGACAGGTTACGAGCAGTACTTC	CSARTGYEQYF
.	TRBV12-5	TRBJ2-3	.	TGTGCTAGTGGTTTGCTTTCCACAGATACGCAGTATTTT	CASGLLSTDTQYF
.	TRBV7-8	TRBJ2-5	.	TGTGCCAGCGGTCGACAGTCCCCTCAAGAGACCCAGTACTTC	CASGRQSPQETQYF
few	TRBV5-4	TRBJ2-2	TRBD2	TGTGCCAGCAGTTTGGCCGGGACTAGGGGGACCGGGGAGCTGTTTTTT	CASSLAGTRGTGELFF
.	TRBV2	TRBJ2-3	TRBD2	TGTGCCAGCAAGAGAGAGGGGGCAGCGGGGGGCCCCGCAGATACGCAGTATTTT	CASKREGAAGGPADTQYF
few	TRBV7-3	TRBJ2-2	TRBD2	TGTGCCAGCAGACTAGCGGGAGGAAGCACCGGGGAGCTGTTTTTT	CASRLAGGSTGELFF
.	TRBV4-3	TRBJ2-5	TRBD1	TGCGCCAGCAGCCGCGCAACAGGGGGAGAGACCCAGTACTTC	CASSRATGGETQYF
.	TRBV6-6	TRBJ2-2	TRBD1	TGTGCCAGCAGCCCGGGACAGGGGAACACCGGGGAGCTGTTTTTT	CASSPGQGNTGELFF
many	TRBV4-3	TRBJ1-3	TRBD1	TGCGCCAGCAGCCGAGGTTTCGGGACAGGGAAAGACACCATATATTTT	CASSRGFGTGKDTIYF
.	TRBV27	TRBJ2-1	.	TGTGCCAGCAGTCCCCAGGGAAATGAGCAGTTCTTC	CASSPQGNEQFF
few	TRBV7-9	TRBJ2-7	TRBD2	TGTGCCAGCAGCATACTAGCGGACTCTCCCGAGCAGTACTTC	CASSILADSPEQYF
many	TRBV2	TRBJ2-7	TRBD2	TGTGCCAGCAGTGGGGAGGGGTCCGCCTACGAGCAGTACTTC	CASSGEGSAYEQYF
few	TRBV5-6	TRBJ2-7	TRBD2	TGTGCCAGCAGCTGGGGACTAGCGGGAGGCGAGCAGTACTTC	CASSWGLAGGEQYF
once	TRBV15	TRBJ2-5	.	TGTGCCACCAGCAGAGCGGCGGGACTCCAAGAGACCCAGTACTTC	CATSRAAGLQETQYF
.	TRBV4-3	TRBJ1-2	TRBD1	TGCGCCAGCAGCCAAGAGAGGCGAGGGACAGGTGGCTACACCTTC	CASSQERRGTGGYTF
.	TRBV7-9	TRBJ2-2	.	TGTGCCAGCAGCTTAGAGACAGGATTCACCGGGGAGCTGTTTTTT	CASSLETGFTGELFF